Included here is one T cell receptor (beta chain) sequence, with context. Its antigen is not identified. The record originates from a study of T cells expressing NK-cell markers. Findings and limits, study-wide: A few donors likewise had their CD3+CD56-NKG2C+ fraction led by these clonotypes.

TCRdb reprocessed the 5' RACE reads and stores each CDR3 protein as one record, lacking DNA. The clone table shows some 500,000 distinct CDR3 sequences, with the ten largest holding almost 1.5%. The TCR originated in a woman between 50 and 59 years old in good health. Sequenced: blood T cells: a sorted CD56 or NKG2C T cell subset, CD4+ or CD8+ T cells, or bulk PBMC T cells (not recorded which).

The CDR3 region is CASSSRTAFNYGYTF. The chain recombines TRBV7-8 with TRBJ1-2; TCRdb's assignment of TRBD1 cannot be checked, as there is no DNA. The CDR3 is 15 residues long. Germline CDR1 reads SGHVS; CDR2 reads FQNEAQ.